The 27 T cell receptor beta chains below all came from one sample that was sequenced in a study of blood T cell repertoires in COVID-19. Clones were read by immunoSEQ multiplex PCR, and TCRdb kept only the in-frame ones, dropping some. This sample has some 320,000 clones, with more than 90% found just once. The sample consisted of PBMCs or T cells enriched from blood (not recorded which). These receptors all come from a man aged 55 to 70 who had recovered from COVID-19.

The V gene is TRBV11-2, the J gene TRBJ2-7; a weak D match, TRBD2 (6 bases). The germline gives CDR1 SGHAT, CDR2 FQNNGV. Trimming removed 1 base at V and 1 base at J, with 14 bases between. The CDR3 extends over 16 amino acids. CDR3 sequence (DNA): TGTGCCAGCAGCTTAGTCGGGGGATGGACGTCCTACGAGCAGTACTTC. Protein product: CASSLVGGWTSYEQYF.

This chain uses TRBV12-3 or TRBV12-4 with TRBJ1-6, with 7 bases fitting TRBD1. V lost 6 bases to trimming and J lost 9 bases; unmatched junction nucleotides: 5. There are 13 residues in the CDR3. CDR3 coding DNA: TGTGCCAGCAGCCGTGACAGGGCTTCACCCCTCCACTTT. This codes for CASSRDRASPLHF.

The V gene is TRBV10-3, the J gene TRBJ1-3; the D gene is possibly TRBD1 (6 bases). Germline loops: CDR1 ENHRY, CDR2 SYGVKD. The CDR3 sequence is 20 residues long. V lost 6 bases and J lost 0, with 27 bases in between. The CDR3 coding sequence is TGTGCCATCAGGGACCGTCCAGGGGACAAGGGAACTAGCTCTGGAAACACCATATATTTT. Translated: CAIRDRPGDKGTSSGNTIYF.

This clone was detected only a few times. The chain couples TRBV11-3 to TRBJ2-2, with 7 bases matching TRBD2. The V gene end was trimmed by 5 bases and the J gene end by 5 bases; junction bases not matched to a gene: 5. This CDR3 has 14 amino acids. CDR1 is SGHNT, CDR2 YENEEA, per germline. The CDR3 loop is CASSGSAGTGELFF. CDR3 bases: TGTGCCAGCAGCGGATCAGCGGGGACCGGGGAGCTGTTTTTT.

This clone was found once. The rearrangement uses TRBV3-1 (or the pseudogene TRBV3-2) and TRBJ1-2; 8 bases match TRBD1. The CDR3 length is 15 residues. The trim removed 1 base at V and 3 bases at J, leaving 4 bases unmatched. In germline, CDR1 is LGHDT, CDR2 YNNKEL (reference sequence). For the CDR3, the DNA is TGTGCCAGCAGCCAAGGGACAGGGTCGTACTATGGCTACACCTTC. Protein product: CASSQGTGSYYGYTF.

This chain links TRBV30 with TRBJ1-3, with unresolved D. The CDR3 has 16 amino acids. The V and J ends lost 3 bases and 0 bases respectively, with 15 bases between them. Germline V gene sequence: CDR1 GTSNPN, CDR2 SVGIG (reference sequence). The CDR3 protein is CAWRNGGPSSGNTIYF. CDR3 coding DNA: TGTGCCTGGAGAAACGGAGGCCCGAGCTCTGGAAACACCATATATTTT.

The chain recombines TRBV27 with TRBJ1-2; D not resolved. Looked up from germline, CDR1 is MNHEY and CDR2 is SMNVEV (reference sequence). The CDR3 covers 14 residues. Deletions cut 1 base from V and 6 bases from J, with 12 bases between. The CDR3 protein is CASSLLRGSDGYTF. The CDR3 DNA follows: TGTGCCAGCAGTTTATTGAGAGGGTCCGATGGCTACACCTTC.

V gene TRBV5-4 combines with J gene TRBJ1-2, with D possibly TRBD1 on 6 matching bases. V was pared by 1 base and J by 4 bases, with 14 bases between. Germline assignment: CDR1 SGHNT and CDR2 YYREEE (reference sequence). The CDR3 extends over 15 amino acids. In nucleotides, the CDR3 is TGTGCCAGCAGCTTGTCAAATACAGGGTTCTATGGCTACACCTTC. It translates to CASSLSNTGFYGYTF.

The chain combines TRBV7-2 with TRBJ2-5; D possibly corresponds to TRBD1 (6 bases). The CDR3 is 14 amino acids. Trimming cost V 3 bases and J 2 bases, with 10 bases left between them. Looked up from germline, CDR1 is SGHTA and CDR2 is FQGNSA. In nucleotides, the CDR3 is TGTGCCAGCAGCTTGGGACATCCACAAGAGACCCAGTACTTC. Encoded protein: CASSLGHPQETQYF.

The chain recombines TRBV9 with TRBJ2-1; D is perhaps TRBD2 (6 bases). Trimming removed 0 bases from V and 4 bases from J, with 14 bases in between. The V gene's germline CDR1 is SGDLS and CDR2 YYNGEE. This CDR3 contains 16 residues. The CDR3 DNA reads as TGTGCCAGCAGCGTAGAGGGGACTGCTGCTTACAATGAGCAGTTCTTC. Its translation is CASSVEGTAAYNEQFF. The full variable domain, in which reference TRBV9 and TRBJ2-1 provide the parts outside the CDR3, is DSGVTQTPKHLITATGQRVTLRCSPRSGDLSVYWYQQSLDQGLQFLIQYYNGEERAKGNILERFSAQQFPDLHSELNLSSLELGDSALYFCASSVEGTAAYNEQFFGPGTRLTVL.

This sequence joins TRBV9 and TRBJ1-2; D is perhaps TRBD1 (6 bases). Trimming removed 0 bases at V and 6 bases at J, with 9 bases between. The CDR3 extends over 13 amino acids. CDR1 and CDR2 from the germline V gene are SGDLS and YYNGEE. CDR3 residues: CASSVEDSHGYTF. The CDR3 DNA is TGTGCCAGCAGCGTAGAGGACAGTCATGGCTACACCTTC.

The J gene is TRBJ1-4, the V gene TRBV19; no reliable D call. V dropped 3 bases and J dropped 2 bases, with 13 bases sitting between them. Looked up from germline, CDR1 is LNHDA and CDR2 is SQIVND (reference sequence). The CDR3 has 16 residues. CDR3 in amino acids: CASSISGVTTNEKLFF. Here the CDR3 DNA reads TGTGCCAGTAGTATTTCTGGAGTAACTACTAATGAAAAACTGTTTTTT.

The rearrangement uses TRBV19 and TRBJ1-6; 7 bases map to TRBD1. The ends lost 6 bases at V and 6 bases at J; junction bases unmatched: 5. The CDR3 contains 14 residues. Germline assignment: CDR1 LNHDA and CDR2 SQIVND (reference sequence). The CDR3 is CASSVGQTNSPLHF. The DNA of the CDR3 is TGTGCCAGTAGCGTGGGACAGACTAATTCACCCCTCCACTTT.

The chain employs TRBV7-2 and TRBJ2-7; TRBD2 matches 8 bases. V was clipped by 5 bases and J by 5 bases; unmatched bases: 5. CDR1 and CDR2 from the germline V gene are SGHTA and FQGNSA. CDR3 length equals 13 residues. CDR3 DNA sequence: TGTGCCAGCAGCGGGCAGGGACTAGACGAGCAGTACTTC. Its protein product is CASSGQGLDEQYF.

V is TRBV3-1 (or the pseudogene TRBV3-2) and J is TRBJ2-7, with D tentatively TRBD1 (6 bases). V was pared by 4 bases and J by 7 bases, with 20 bases between. This CDR3 is built from 15 residues. Germline CDR1 reads LGHDT; CDR2 reads YNNKEL (reference sequence). The CDR3 sequence is CASSLRGQTSREQYF. The CDR3 region has the DNA TGTGCCAGCAGCCTTCGCGGACAGACATCTCGTGAGCAGTACTTC.

The chain couples TRBV29-1 to TRBJ1-2; D uncertain. CDR3 length: 14 residues. Germline CDR1 is SQVTM and CDR2 is ANQGSEA. Trimming took off 0 bases at V and 2 bases at J, with 10 bases between the two ends. CDR3 residues: CSVEDGEGNYGYTF. The CDR3 region has the DNA TGCAGCGTTGAAGACGGCGAGGGCAACTATGGCTACACCTTC.

This sequence joins TRBV12-3 or TRBV12-4 and TRBJ1-1; a weak D match, TRBD1 (5 bases). This CDR3 is built from 13 residues. Between the trimmed V and J ends, which lost 5 bases and 5 bases, there was a span of 12 bases. This CDR3 reads CASSGGRGTEAFF. The CDR3 DNA reads as TGTGCCAGCAGTGGAGGGAGGGGAACTGAAGCTTTCTTT.

The chain joins TRBV7-2 to TRBJ2-3; 9 bases are a match to TRBD1. Trimming cost V 5 bases and J 3 bases; bases outside gene matches: 6. Per germline, CDR1 SGHTA and CDR2 FQGNSA. This CDR3 is 15 amino acids long. The CDR3 loop reads CASSRWDRVTDTQYF. The CDR3 DNA reads TGTGCCAGCAGCCGTTGGGACAGGGTTACAGATACGCAGTATTTT. Filled out from reference TRBV7-2 and TRBJ2-3, the complete variable domain reads GAGVSQSPSNKVTEKGKDVELRCDPISGHTALYWYRQSLGQGLEFLIYFQGNSAPDKSGLPSDRFSAERTGGSVSTLTIQRTQQEDSAVYLCASSRWDRVTDTQYFGPGTRLTVL.

The gene calls are TRBV4-1 and TRBJ1-2, with D maybe TRBD1 (5 bases). Germline V gene lookup returns CDR1 MGHRA and CDR2 YSYEKL. Trimming pared 0 bases from V and 8 bases from J, leaving 19 bases between. The CDR3 extends over 16 amino acids. CDR3 sequence: CASSQDVAQGGKGYTF. CDR3 coding DNA: TGCGCCAGCAGCCAAGATGTGGCCCAGGGTGGTAAGGGCTACACCTTC.

The chain links TRBV9 to TRBJ2-7, with 7 bases aligning to TRBD2. The V gene end was trimmed by 3 bases and the J gene end by 0 bases; junction bases not matched to a gene: 9. In germline, CDR1 is SGDLS, CDR2 YYNGEE. The CDR3 runs 16 residues. CDR3 in DNA: TGTGCCAGCAGCGAAACATCAGCGGGACTCTCCTACGAGCAGTACTTC. Residues: CASSETSAGLSYEQYF.

A single count supports this clone. The rearrangement uses TRBV20-1 and TRBJ2-7, with D perhaps matching TRBD1 (6 bases). V lost 3 bases and J lost 4, with 10 bases in between. CDR1 and CDR2 (germline): DFQATT, SNEGSKA (reference sequence). CDR3 length: 12 amino acids. In DNA, the CDR3 is TGCAGTGCTAGTCGCAGGGGTTACGAGCAGTACTTC. Amino acids: CSASRRGYEQYF.

The V gene is TRBV6-5, the J gene TRBJ2-2; D gene ambiguous. CDR1 is MNHEY, CDR2 SVGAGI, per germline. The CDR3 runs 15 residues. Trimming pared 7 bases from V and 0 bases from J, leaving 12 bases between. CDR3 protein: CASMRSNANTGELFF. Here the CDR3 DNA reads TGTGCCAGCATGAGGTCCAACGCGAACACCGGGGAGCTGTTTTTT.

The rearrangement joins TRBV6-2 or TRBV6-3 to TRBJ2-3; D remains ambiguous. V was trimmed by 2 bases and J by 8 bases, leaving 8 bases between them. The CDR3 totals 12 residues. Per germline, CDR1 MNHEY and CDR2 SVGEGT. For the CDR3, the DNA is TGTGCCAGCAGTTACACGCAGGCTACGCAGTATTTT. Translated: CASSYTQATQYF.

The chain combines TRBV7-2 with TRBJ2-3; the D is unclear. The CDR3 consists of 12 residues. CDR1 SGHTA and CDR2 FQGNSA come from the germline V gene. Trimming removed 5 bases from V and 0 bases from J, with 3 bases in between. The DNA of the CDR3 is TGTGCCAGCAGCCTAAGCACAGATACGCAGTATTTT. This encodes CASSLSTDTQYF.

This chain connects TRBV6-1 to TRBJ1-2; D remains ambiguous. The germline V and J ends were trimmed by 1 base and 1 base, with 10 bases remaining between them. The CDR3 contains 15 residues. Germline assignment: CDR1 MNHNS and CDR2 SASEGT. CDR3 residues: CASSEGRGGNYGYTF. The CDR3 DNA follows: TGTGCCAGCAGTGAAGGTAGAGGTGGTAACTATGGCTACACCTTC.

The chain recombines TRBV15 with TRBJ2-6; 8 bases line up with TRBD1. Unmatched junction bases numbered 6, after V lost 5 bases and J lost 0 bases. Germline CDR1 is LNHNV and CDR2 is YYDKDF (reference sequence). The length of the CDR3 is 17 residues. CDR3 sequence: CATSGRTGFSGANVLTF. The CDR3 bases are TGTGCCACCAGCGGTCGGACAGGGTTCTCTGGGGCCAACGTCCTGACTTTC. Supplemented by reference TRBV15 and TRBJ2-6, the full variable domain reads DAMVIQNPRYQVTQFGKPVTLSCSQTLNHNVMYWYQQKSSQAPKLLFHYYDKDFNNEADTPDNFQSRRPNTSFCFLDIRSPGLGDTAMYLCATSGRTGFSGANVLTFGAGSRLTVL.

V is TRBV24-1 and J is TRBJ2-5; 8 nucleotides line up with TRBD1. Trimming took 4 bases from V and 5 from J; bases not matched to a gene: 11. The CDR3 is 16 residues long. In germline, CDR1 is KGHDR, CDR2 SFDVKD. CDR3 nucleotide sequence: TGTGCCACCAGTGACGTCCTCAACAGGGGGTACGAGACCCAGTACTTC. Its translation: CATSDVLNRGYETQYF.